This T cell receptor (beta chain) was profiled in a study of blood T cell repertoires in COVID-19 (dated by TCRdb to about 2020). About the full investigation: Samples covering the acute and convalescent phases of COVID-19 were provided by collaborators in the United States, Italy and Spain. The repertoires were released in a freely available public database intended as a resource for research on the immune response to SARS-CoV-2. Subjects who had been exposed to COVID-19, were actively infected with it, or had recovered from it provided the deeply sampled blood TCRbeta repertoires that made up the dataset. Sample metadata almost always included a de-identified subject ID, COVID-19 status, age in years and sex. HLA class I and class II types, where available, came from metadata supplied by the sample provider rather than from assay-based typing. Samples were obtained from the ongoing ImmuneRACE study (first 160 participants) and from about 1,300 subjects provided by 6 global collaborators. The material from the prospective study consisted of cDNA or gDNA derived from T cells, B-cell-depleted T cells, or PBMCs. Points the paper makes about the study in general: The amount of clinical and demographic metadata varied by source and participant and was provided uncurated.

Whole blood was collected in K2EDTA tubes by collaborating institutions according to the institutions' own protocols. For TCRbeta analysis, collaborators shipped samples in one of three forms: frozen whole blood, isolated PBMCs, or DNA extracted from either of those sample types. V is cut by 0 bases and J by 0 bases, and the space between the germline ends is 12 bases. The CDR3, from cysteine to phenylalanine, totals 16 residues. Only the CDR3 region is kept as DNA, spanning 48 bases read in frame from base 1. The germline V gene (reference sequence) gives CDR1 as GTSNPN and CDR2 as SVGIG. TCRbeta CDR3 regions were amplified from genomic DNA by means of the immunoSEQ Assay, a bias-controlled multiplex PCR. The paper's data handling went like this. The number of nucleated cells in each sample was estimated from the amplification of reference gene primers within the assay. Sequence reads were collapsed and filtered to measure the absolute abundance of every unique TCRbeta CDR3 rearrangement. Productive Simpson clonality was computed per sample as the square root of Simpson's diversity index over productive rearrangements. This immuneACCESS table, as held by TCRdb, lists in-frame sequences with V and J called but not all clones. Of the missing ones, under half trace to an unresolved V gene in checked studies; the others have no known cause. The DNA was the basis for D and trimming; V, J and clone size are from that table. This sample gives 200,000 to 250,000 clones in total; roughly 84% of them show up just once. Clones ranked in the top ten supply roughly an eighth of the sample.

Remarks on this clone: What this receptor recognizes is not known. There are no base qualities to consult, and no much larger clone falls within one base.

Rearrangement joined TRBV30 to TRBJ2-1, with the D gene uncertain. The sequencing input was peripheral blood. This receptor was obtained from a human donor in a cohort sampled during active COVID-19. The CDR3 region: CAWSVYPPGSYNEQFF. The sequenced DNA is TGTGCCTGGAGTGTCTATCCTCCAGGCTCCTACAATGAGCAGTTCTTC.